The 13 T cell receptor beta chains in this list originate from one sample, sequenced in a study of Tregs in tolerant kidney transplant recipients. Sequencing used immunoSEQ multiplex PCR; TCRdb keeps in-frame clones, though not all of them. The data show 7,000 to 9,000 clones, approximately 45% seen once. These receptors are not linked to any known antigen. Specimen: CD4+ T cells from blood cultured with allogeneic cells. All receptors come from a human donor in good health.

There are a few counts of this clone. The chain has TRBV29-1 and TRBJ2-3, with a weak D call TRBD1 (6 bases). CDR1 is SQVTM and CDR2 is ANQGSEA in the germline V gene. This CDR3 is 14 amino acids long. The germline V and J ends were trimmed by 5 bases and 2 bases, with 14 bases remaining between them. For the CDR3, the DNA is TGCAGCGTTAACCCGGACAGTTCCACAGATACGCAGTATTTT. It encodes CSVNPDSSTDTQYF.

V usage is TRBV5-1 and J usage is TRBJ2-3, with TRBD2 identical over 11 bases. V was clipped by 3 bases and J by 4 bases; unmatched bases: 4. The V gene's germline CDR1 is SGHRS and CDR2 YFSETQ. The length of the CDR3 is 15 residues. The CDR3 is CASSSIAGGADTQYF. The DNA for the CDR3 is TGCGCCAGCAGCTCTATAGCGGGAGGGGCAGATACGCAGTATTTT.

The chain is built from TRBV20-1 and TRBJ1-1, with D unresolved. Germline values: CDR1 DFQATT, CDR2 SNEGSKA (reference sequence). The germline V and J ends were trimmed by 8 bases and 0 bases, with 7 bases remaining between them. The CDR3 covers 11 residues. CDR3 residues: CSLSVNTEAFF. CDR3 bases: TGCAGTCTCAGCGTGAACACTGAAGCTTTCTTT.

The chain joins TRBV5-6 to TRBJ1-4; D gene unclear. CDR1 and CDR2 from the germline V gene are SGHDT and YYEEEE. The V end was cut by 2 bases, the J end by 5 bases, with 7 bases between. The CDR3 loop spans 13 amino acids. Here the CDR3 DNA reads TGTGCCAGCAGCTTAACAAGGAATGAAAAACTGTTTTTT. It encodes CASSLTRNEKLFF.

There are a few counts of this clone. In DNA form, the CDR3 reads TGTGCCAGCAGTTTATCCTACGAGCAGTACTTC. Its protein product is CASSLSYEQYF. This chain uses TRBV27 with TRBJ2-7; D call uncertain. Trimming pared 0 bases from V and 3 bases from J, leaving 0 bases between. The CDR3 consists of 11 residues. CDR1 is MNHEY, CDR2 SMNVEV, per germline (reference sequence).

This clone is labeled as medium-sized. Other DNA sequences from this sample encode an identical CDR3 as well. This rearrangement joins TRBV6-5 to TRBJ2-7; TRBD1 matches at 9 bases. The germline CDR1 and CDR2 sequences are MNHEY and SVGAGI. The trim removed 6 bases at V and 5 bases at J, leaving 2 bases unmatched. The CDR3 totals 12 residues. CDR3 sequence reads: CASSRTGDEQYF. CDR3 in DNA: TGTGCCAGCAGCCGGACAGGGGACGAGCAGTACTTC.

This chain links TRBV10-3 with TRBJ1-2; no definite D call. Trimming took off 10 bases at V and 3 bases at J, with 15 bases between the two ends. Germline CDR1 is ENHRY and CDR2 is SYGVKD. This CDR3 is 13 amino acids long. The CDR3 DNA follows: TGTGCCAGCAGCCGGGGAGAGGACTATGGCTACACCTTC. This encodes CASSRGEDYGYTF.

The genes are TRBV19 and TRBJ2-3; 9 bases are a match to TRBD1. The germline CDR1 and CDR2 sequences are LNHDA and SQIVND (reference sequence). The CDR3 is 16 amino acids. With V trimmed by 10 bases and J by 2 bases, 13 bases remained unmatched. The CDR3 DNA sequence: TGTGCCACTCACAGGGGGCCGACTCGCCTCACAGATACGCAGTATTTT. Protein sequence: CATHRGPTRLTDTQYF.

The rearrangement links TRBV7-2 to TRBJ2-2; TRBD2 matches at 9 bases. V dropped 5 bases and J dropped 7; count of bases not matched to a gene: 8. Germline CDR1 reads SGHTA; CDR2 reads FQGNSA. There are 15 residues in the CDR3. Here the CDR3 reads CASSLIRREGGELFF. The CDR3, as DNA: TGTGCCAGCAGCCTAATCCGGCGGGAGGGCGGGGAGCTGTTTTTT.

This clone was detected only a few times. The chain has TRBV7-2 and TRBJ2-5; D might be TRBD2 (5 bases). The CDR3 extends over 17 amino acids. V was cut by 0 bases and J by 5 bases, with 19 bases left in between. Germline V gives CDR1 SGHTA, CDR2 FQGNSA. CDR3 DNA: TGTGCCAGCAGCTTAGCCCCGGGAAGCGGCTCCGCGGAGACCCAGTACTTC. Encoded protein: CASSLAPGSGSAETQYF. Variable domain in full (rest from reference TRBV7-2 and TRBJ2-5): GAGVSQSPSNKVTEKGKDVELRCDPISGHTALYWYRQSLGQGLEFLIYFQGNSAPDKSGLPSDRFSAERTGGSVSTLTIQRTQQEDSAVYLCASSLAPGSGSAETQYFGPGTRLLVL.

This chain uses TRBV7-9 with TRBJ2-5, with D tentatively TRBD2 (6 bases). Germline V lookup: CDR1 SEHNR, CDR2 FQNEAQ (reference sequence). This CDR3 is 13 amino acids long. V was trimmed by 3 bases and J by 2 bases, leaving 7 bases between them. The CDR3 DNA is TGTGCCAGCAGCTTGGACTATCAAGAGACCCAGTACTTC. This codes for CASSLDYQETQYF.

The sample holds one count of this clone. The rearrangement links TRBV7-1 to TRBJ2-5; no reliable D call. TRBV7-1 is treated as an ORF (open reading frame) with a function not yet certain. The CDR3 length is 12 residues. The ends were cut back, 7 bases at V and 5 bases at J, with 11 bases in the middle. In nucleotides, the CDR3 is TGTGCCAGCACTCGAAGGTGGGAGACCCAGTACTTC. Amino acids: CASTRRWETQYF.

This clone was recorded once. This chain connects TRBV7-3 to TRBJ1-2, with 7 bases that match TRBD1. Losses at the gene ends were 5 bases for V and 4 bases for J; bases not matched to a gene: 13. Germline loops: CDR1 SGHTA, CDR2 FQGTGA. This CDR3 comprises 16 residues. The CDR3 is CASSPSGPGTVYGYTF. The DNA of the CDR3 is TGTGCCAGCAGCCCCTCGGGACCCGGGACAGTCTATGGCTACACCTTC. The full variable domain, with the rest looked up from reference TRBV7-3 and TRBJ1-2, is GAGVSQTPSNKVTEKGKYVELRCDPISGHTALYWYRQSLGQGPEFLIYFQGTGAADDSGLPNDRFFAVRPEGSVSTLKIQRTERGDSAVYLCASSPSGPGTVYGYTFGSGTRLTVV.